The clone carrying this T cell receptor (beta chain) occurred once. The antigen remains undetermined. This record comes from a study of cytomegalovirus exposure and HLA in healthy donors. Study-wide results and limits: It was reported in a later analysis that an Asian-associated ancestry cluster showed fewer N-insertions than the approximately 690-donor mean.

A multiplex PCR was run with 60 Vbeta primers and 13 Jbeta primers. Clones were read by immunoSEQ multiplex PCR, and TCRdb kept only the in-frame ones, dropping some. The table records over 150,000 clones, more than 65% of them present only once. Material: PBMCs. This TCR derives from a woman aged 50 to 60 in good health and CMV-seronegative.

The DNA for the CDR3 is TGCGCCAGCAGCTACCAAGGGGGGACAGGTGAAGCTTTCTTT. As protein: CASSYQGGTGEAFF. The J gene is TRBJ1-1, the V gene TRBV5-1; TRBD1 matches at 8 bases. This CDR3 has 14 amino acids. Looked up from germline, CDR1 is SGHRS and CDR2 is YFSETQ. Germline trimming cut 3 bases from V and 7 bases from J; bases unmatched to any gene: 8.